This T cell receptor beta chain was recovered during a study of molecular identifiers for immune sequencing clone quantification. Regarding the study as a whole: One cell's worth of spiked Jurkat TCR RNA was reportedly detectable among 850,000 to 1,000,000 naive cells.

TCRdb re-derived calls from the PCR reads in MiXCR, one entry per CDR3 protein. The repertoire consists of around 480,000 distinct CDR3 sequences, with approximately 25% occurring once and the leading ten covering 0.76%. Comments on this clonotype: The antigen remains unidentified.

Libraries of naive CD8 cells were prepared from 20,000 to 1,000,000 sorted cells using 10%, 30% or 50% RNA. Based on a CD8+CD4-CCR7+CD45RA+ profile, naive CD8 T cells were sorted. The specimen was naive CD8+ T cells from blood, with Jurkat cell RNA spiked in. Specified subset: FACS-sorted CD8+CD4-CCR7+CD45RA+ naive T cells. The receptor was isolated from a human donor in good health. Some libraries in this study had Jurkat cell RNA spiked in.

The DNA for the CDR3 is TGTGCCAGCAGCCCGAGTGGGGAGATACCTCTTGCCGAGCAGTACTTC. Residues: CASSPSGEIPLAEQYF. V usage is TRBV9 and J usage is TRBJ2-7; tentative D call: TRBD2 (5 bases). The length of the CDR3 is 16 residues. Germline V gives CDR1 SGDLS, CDR2 YYNGEE. The V gene lost 4 bases and the J gene lost 6 bases, with 23 bases spanning the gap.